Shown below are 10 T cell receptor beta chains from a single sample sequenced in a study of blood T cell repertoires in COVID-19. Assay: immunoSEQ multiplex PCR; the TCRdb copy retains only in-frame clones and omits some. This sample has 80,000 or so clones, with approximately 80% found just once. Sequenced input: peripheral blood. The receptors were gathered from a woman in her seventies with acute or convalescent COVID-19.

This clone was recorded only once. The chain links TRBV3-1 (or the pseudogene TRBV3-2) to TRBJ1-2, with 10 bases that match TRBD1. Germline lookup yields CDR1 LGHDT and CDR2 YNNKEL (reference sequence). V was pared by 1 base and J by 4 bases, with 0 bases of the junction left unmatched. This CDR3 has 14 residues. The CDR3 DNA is TGTGCCAGCAGCCAAGGACAGGGGGCCTATGGCTACACCTTC. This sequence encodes CASSQGQGAYGYTF.

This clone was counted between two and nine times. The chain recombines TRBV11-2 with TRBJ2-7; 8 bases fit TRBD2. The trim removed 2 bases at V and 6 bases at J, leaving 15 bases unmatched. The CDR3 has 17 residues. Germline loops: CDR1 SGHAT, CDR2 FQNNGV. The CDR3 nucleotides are TGTGCCAGCAGCTTATTGAACAGGGCGGGAGGACTCTGCGAGCAGTACTTC. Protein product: CASSLLNRAGGLCEQYF.

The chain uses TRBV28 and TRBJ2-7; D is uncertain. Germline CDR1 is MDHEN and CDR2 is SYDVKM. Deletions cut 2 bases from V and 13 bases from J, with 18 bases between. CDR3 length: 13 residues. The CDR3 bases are TGTGCCAGCAGTTTAGCCCTATCTAGATTCGGTTACTTC. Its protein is CASSLALSRFGYF. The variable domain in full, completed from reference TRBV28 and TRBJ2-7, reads DVKVTQSSRYLVKRTGEKVFLECVQDMDHENMFWYRQDPGLGLRLIYFSYDVKMKEKGDIPEGYSVSREKKERFSLILESASTNQTSMYLCASSLALSRFGYFGPGTRLTVT.

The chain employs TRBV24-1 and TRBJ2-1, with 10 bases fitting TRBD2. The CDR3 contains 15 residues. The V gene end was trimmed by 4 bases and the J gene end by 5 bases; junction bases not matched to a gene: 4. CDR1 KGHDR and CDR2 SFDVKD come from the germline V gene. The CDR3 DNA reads TGTGCCACCAGTGAGGCGCTAGCGGGAGACAATGAGCAGTTCTTC. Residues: CATSEALAGDNEQFF.

The CDR3 bases are TGTGCCAGCAGCCAAGAACCTAGCGGGAGGGCCCTGATCGGTTTAGATACGCAGTATTTT. The encoded protein is CASSQEPSGRALIGLDTQYF. The chain uses TRBV14 and TRBJ2-3; 12 positions match TRBD2. This CDR3 spans 20 amino acids. Germline V CDR1 and CDR2: SGHDN, FVKESK. V lost 0 bases and J lost 5; bases outside the gene matches: 15.

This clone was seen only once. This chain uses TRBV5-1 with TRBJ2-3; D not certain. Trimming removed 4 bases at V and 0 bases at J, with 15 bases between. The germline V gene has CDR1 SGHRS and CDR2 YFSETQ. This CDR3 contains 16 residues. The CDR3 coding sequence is TGCGCCAGCAGCCCCCAGGCCGAATTCAGCACAGATACGCAGTATTTT. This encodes CASSPQAEFSTDTQYF.

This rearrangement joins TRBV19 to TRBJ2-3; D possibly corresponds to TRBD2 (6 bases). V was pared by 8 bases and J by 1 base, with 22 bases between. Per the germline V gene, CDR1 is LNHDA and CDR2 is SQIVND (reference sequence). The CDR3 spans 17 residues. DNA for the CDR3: TGTGCCAGTGGGGACTTGTCAACCGCAACCCGCACAGATACGCAGTATTTT. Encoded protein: CASGDLSTATRTDTQYF.

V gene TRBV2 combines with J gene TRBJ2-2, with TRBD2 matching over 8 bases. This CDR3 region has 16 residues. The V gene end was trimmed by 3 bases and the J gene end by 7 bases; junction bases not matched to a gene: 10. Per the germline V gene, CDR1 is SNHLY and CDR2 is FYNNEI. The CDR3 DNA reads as TGTGCCAGCAGTGAGAATCAAGCGGGAGCAGGCGGGGAGCTGTTTTTT. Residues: CASSENQAGAGGELFF.

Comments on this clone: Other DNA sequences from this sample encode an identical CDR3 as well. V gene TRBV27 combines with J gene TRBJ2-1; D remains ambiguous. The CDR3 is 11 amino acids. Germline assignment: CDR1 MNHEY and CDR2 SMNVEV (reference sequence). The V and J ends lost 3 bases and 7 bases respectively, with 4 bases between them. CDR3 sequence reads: CASSFNNEQFF. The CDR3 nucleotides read TGTGCCAGCAGTTTCAATAATGAGCAGTTCTTC.

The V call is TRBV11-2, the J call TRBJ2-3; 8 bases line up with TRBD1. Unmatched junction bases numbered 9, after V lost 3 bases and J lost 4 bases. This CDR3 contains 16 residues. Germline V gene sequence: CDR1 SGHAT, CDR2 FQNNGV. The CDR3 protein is CASSFIGLQGADTQYF. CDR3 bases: TGTGCCAGCAGCTTTATTGGCTTACAGGGGGCAGATACGCAGTATTTT.